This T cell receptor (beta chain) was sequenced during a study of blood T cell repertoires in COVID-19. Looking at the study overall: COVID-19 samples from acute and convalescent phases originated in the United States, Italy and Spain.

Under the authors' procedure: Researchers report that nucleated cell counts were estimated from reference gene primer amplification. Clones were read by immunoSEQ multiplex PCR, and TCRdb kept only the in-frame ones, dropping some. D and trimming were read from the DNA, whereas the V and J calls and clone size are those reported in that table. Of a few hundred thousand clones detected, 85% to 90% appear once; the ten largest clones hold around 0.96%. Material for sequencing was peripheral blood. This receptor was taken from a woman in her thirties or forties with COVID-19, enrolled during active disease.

In DNA, the CDR3 is TGTGCCAGCAGCTTAGATCGGGGGGCGGGGTACGAGCAGTACTTC. Translating it yields CASSLDRGAGYEQYF. The rearrangement joins TRBV7-2 to TRBJ2-7, with D possibly TRBD2 on 7 matching bases. The CDR3 is 15 amino acids. Germline V gives CDR1 SGHTA, CDR2 FQGNSA. V gave up 1 base and J gave up 4 bases, with 14 bases separating them.